This TCR beta chain was identified in a study of T cells in Graves' hyperthyroidism and ophthalmopathy. Amplification of TCR beta CDR3 regions used RNA as the template. The HTBI primer set was used in a first-round RT-PCR of the TCR CDR3. TCRdb passed the multiplex PCR reads through MiXCR, listing each CDR3 protein once. The repertoire holds about 380,000 distinct CDR3 sequences, with around 20% as singletons. This clonotype was detected only a few times. Its antigen remains unknown. General observations from the study: Most clonotypes that expanded in the thyroid above 0.001 also showed up in blood.

V lost 2 bases to trimming and J lost 2 bases, with 6 bases between them. Germline V CDR1 and CDR2: KGHSH, LQKENI. This CDR3 contains 13 residues. Researchers barred patients who had uncontrolled infection, other autoimmune disease, pregnancy or lactation. The PBMCs had their origin in roughly 10 ml of fresh peripheral blood. V gene TRBV18 combines with J gene TRBJ2-5; D remains unclear. The TCR comes from a man between 18 and 29 years old with Graves' ophthalmopathy. The sample was blood. CDR3 loop: CASSPERQETQYF. The CDR3, as DNA: TGTGCCAGCTCACCAGAGCGACAAGAGACCCAGTACTTC. The complete variable domain, with remaining parts taken from reference TRBV18 and TRBJ2-5, reads NAGVMQNPRHLVRRRGQEARLRCSPMKGHSHVYWYRQLPEEGLKFMVYLQKENIIDESGMPKERFSAEFPKEGPSILRIQQVVRGDSAAYFCASSPERQETQYFGPGTRLLVL.